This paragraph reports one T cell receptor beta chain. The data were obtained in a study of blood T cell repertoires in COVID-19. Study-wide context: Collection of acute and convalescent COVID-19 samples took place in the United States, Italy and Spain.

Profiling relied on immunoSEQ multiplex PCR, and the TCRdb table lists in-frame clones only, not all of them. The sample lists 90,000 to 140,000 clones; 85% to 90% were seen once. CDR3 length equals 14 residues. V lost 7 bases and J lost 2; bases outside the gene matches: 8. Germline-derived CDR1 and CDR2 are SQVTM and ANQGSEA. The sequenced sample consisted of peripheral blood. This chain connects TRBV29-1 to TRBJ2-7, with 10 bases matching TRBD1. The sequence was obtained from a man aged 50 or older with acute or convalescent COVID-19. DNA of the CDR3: TGCAGCGCCCGGTCGGGGACAGGGGCCTACGAGCAGTACTTC. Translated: CSARSGTGAYEQYF.